The 21 T cell receptor beta chains in this list originate from one sample, sequenced in a study of blood T cell repertoires in COVID-19. Measured with immunoSEQ multiplex PCR; TCRdb has only the in-frame clones, and not every one. Here the sample spans hundreds of thousands of clones, under 90% being singletons. Sequencing used PBMCs or T cells enriched from blood (not recorded which). The receptors come from a man between 60 and 75 years old who had recovered from COVID-19.

The J gene is TRBJ2-3, the V gene TRBV7-3, with 10 bases fitting TRBD2. CDR1 SGHTA and CDR2 FQGTGA come from the germline V gene. J gave up 5 bases and V 5 bases, and 4 bases lay outside the gene matches. CDR3 length: 14 amino acids. CDR3 DNA sequence: TGTGCCAGCAGCCGTGCTAGCGGGGGAGATACGCAGTATTTT. Translated, it gives CASSRASGGDTQYF.

The chain has TRBV19 and TRBJ2-3; 14 bases agree with TRBD2. Losses at the gene ends were 3 bases for V and 1 base for J; bases not matched to a gene: 9. The CDR3 contains 19 residues. Germline V gene data show CDR1 as LNHDA and CDR2 as SQIVND (reference sequence). CDR3 amino acids: CASSMPERLAGGRTDTQYF. For the CDR3, the DNA is TGTGCCAGTAGTATGCCGGAGAGACTAGCGGGAGGGCGCACAGATACGCAGTATTTT.

This chain joins TRBV19 and TRBJ1-3, with 7 bases identical to TRBD1. The CDR3 has 15 amino acids. CDR1 is LNHDA and CDR2 is SQIVND in the germline V gene (reference sequence). V lost 4 bases to trimming and J lost 0 bases; unmatched junction nucleotides: 3. CDR3 nucleotide sequence: TGTGCCAGTAGTACTGGGGACAGCTCTGGAAACACCATATATTTT. Protein: CASSTGDSSGNTIYF.

The rearrangement links TRBV6-5 to TRBJ2-7, with 10 bases matching TRBD1. V trimming: 2 bases; J trimming: 1 base; junction bases outside the gene matches: 2. CDR3 length equals 15 residues. In germline, CDR1 is MNHEY, CDR2 SVGAGI. This chain's CDR3 is CASSYGTGVSYEQYF. In nucleotides, the CDR3 is TGTGCCAGCAGTTACGGGACAGGGGTGTCCTACGAGCAGTACTTC.

The chain links TRBV7-2 to TRBJ2-4; D ambiguous. The V end lost 4 bases, the J end lost 6 bases, and 10 bases lay between the germline ends. Germline V CDR1 and CDR2: SGHTA, FQGNSA. There are 13 residues in the CDR3. The CDR3 DNA reads TGTGCCAGCAGCTCTCAACTCGGAAACATTCAGTACTTC. Its translation is CASSSQLGNIQYF.

The chain uses TRBV7-6 and TRBJ2-5; a weak D match, TRBD1 (7 bases). This CDR3 has 13 residues. Trimming pared 6 bases from V and 7 bases from J, leaving 15 bases between. CDR1 SGHVS and CDR2 FNYEAQ come from the germline V gene. The CDR3 nucleotides read TGTGCCAGCAGTAGACAGGGCGGGACGACCCAGTACTTC. This translates into CASSRQGGTTQYF.

This clone was found a few times. V is TRBV6-5 and J is TRBJ1-6, with a weak D call TRBD1 (6 bases). Per the germline V gene, CDR1 is MNHEY and CDR2 is SVGAGI. The length of the CDR3 is 16 residues. Trimming took off 0 bases at V and 7 bases at J, with 13 bases between the two ends. CDR3 in DNA: TGTGCCAGCAGTTACTCGAGAGGGGGTGAGAATTCACCCCTCCACTTT. It is translated as CASSYSRGGENSPLHF.

The chain recombines TRBV5-1 with TRBJ1-1; unclear D gene. The germline V and J ends were trimmed by 2 bases and 0 bases, with 17 bases remaining between them. Germline V CDR1 and CDR2: SGHRS, YFSETQ. This CDR3 has 17 residues. The CDR3 reads CASSFLSPTMVNTEAFF. Here the CDR3 DNA reads TGCGCCAGCAGCTTCTTATCCCCAACTATGGTGAACACTGAAGCTTTCTTT.

The gene calls are TRBV15 and TRBJ1-5; 7 bases align to TRBD1. CDR1 and CDR2 (germline): LNHNV, YYDKDF (reference sequence). V lost 4 bases and J lost 8; bases outside the gene matches: 11. The CDR3 covers 15 residues. This chain's CDR3 is CATSTRDSPLEPQHF. The CDR3 nucleotides read TGTGCCACCAGCACGAGGGACAGCCCCTTGGAGCCCCAGCATTTT.

The V call is TRBV29-1, the J call TRBJ1-1, with 9 bases fitting TRBD1. V trimming: 4 bases; J trimming: 5 bases; junction bases outside the gene matches: 5. The CDR3 extends over 13 amino acids. The V gene's germline CDR1 is SQVTM and CDR2 ANQGSEA. The CDR3 region is CSVVGTGPTEAFF. The CDR3 DNA reads TGCAGCGTTGTGGGGACAGGGCCTACTGAAGCTTTCTTT. The full variable domain, in which reference TRBV29-1 and TRBJ1-1 provide the parts outside the CDR3, is SAVISQKPSRDICQRGTSLTIQCQVDSQVTMMFWYRQQPGQSLTLIATANQGSEATYESGFVIDKFPISRPNLTFSTLTVSNMSPEDSSIYLCSVVGTGPTEAFFGQGTRLTVV.

This clone was counted once. This chain uses TRBV25-1 with TRBJ2-3; no clear D. Germline V gives CDR1 MGHDK, CDR2 SYGVNS. The CDR3 extends over 14 amino acids. The germline V and J ends were trimmed by 1 base and 2 bases, with 7 bases remaining between them. The CDR3 DNA follows: TGTGCCAGCAGTGAATTTCGAGCCACAGATACGCAGTATTTT. Translating it yields CASSEFRATDTQYF.

The chain has TRBV28 and TRBJ1-1; 7 nucleotides align to TRBD1. The germline V gene has CDR1 MDHEN and CDR2 SYDVKM. This CDR3 comprises 15 residues. J was trimmed by 6 bases and V by 8 bases; bases with no gene match: 15. The CDR3 nucleotides are TGTGCCAGCCTGAGGGGGGACAGAACTTTTGCTGAAGCTTTCTTT. Protein: CASLRGDRTFAEAFF.

The DNA of the CDR3 is TGTGCCAGCAGCTGGGACAGGAAAACCTATGGCTACACCTTC. Translation gives CASSWDRKTYGYTF. This chain connects TRBV5-4 to TRBJ1-2, with TRBD1 identical over 8 bases. V was pared by 3 bases and J by 4 bases, with 5 bases of the junction left unmatched. Germline CDR1 reads SGHNT; CDR2 reads YYREEE (reference sequence). CDR3 length equals 14 residues.

V and J are TRBV5-1 and TRBJ2-7; the match to TRBD2 covers 10 bases. The CDR3 spans 16 residues. Germline V gene sequence: CDR1 SGHRS, CDR2 YFSETQ. Trimming cost V 3 bases and J 2 bases; bases outside gene matches: 8. CDR3 amino acids: CASSSSKAGGTYEQYF. The CDR3 DNA sequence: TGCGCCAGCAGCTCGAGCAAAGCGGGAGGGACCTACGAGCAGTACTTC.

About this clone: Within the sample, other DNA sequences also encode this same CDR3. This chain links TRBV28 with TRBJ1-2; no definite D call. V was cut by 2 bases and J by 5 bases, with 6 bases left in between. Germline V gene sequence: CDR1 MDHEN, CDR2 SYDVKM. The CDR3 is 12 amino acids. CDR3 DNA: TGTGCCAGCAGTTTAGAGGGTTATGGCTACACCTTC. This sequence encodes CASSLEGYGYTF.

This clone was seen only a few times. The chain couples TRBV5-1 to TRBJ1-3; no clear D gene. The CDR3 spans 15 residues. Trimming took 4 bases from V and 4 from J, leaving 15 bases between them. The germline CDR1 and CDR2 sequences are SGHRS and YFSETQ. In nucleotides, the CDR3 is TGCGCCAGCAGCCCGGGTCAATCCCTCGGAAACACCATATATTTT. Translation gives CASSPGQSLGNTIYF.

The chain combines TRBV20-1 with TRBJ1-2; no clear D. Germline V gene lookup returns CDR1 DFQATT and CDR2 SNEGSKA (reference sequence). The CDR3 has 11 residues. The V gene lost 0 bases and the J gene lost 14 bases, with 13 bases spanning the gap. This CDR3 is CSARDTPDWTF. DNA for the CDR3: TGCAGTGCTAGAGACACGCCGGACTGGACCTTC.

The chain uses TRBV2 and TRBJ2-7; the D gene is possibly TRBD2 (6 bases). V was pared by 7 bases and J by 4 bases, with 17 bases between. This CDR3 contains 14 residues. Germline V lookup: CDR1 SNHLY, CDR2 FYNNEI. DNA for the CDR3: TGTGCCAGCAAGTCGGACTACGTCATTTACGAGCAGTACTTC. Its protein is CASKSDYVIYEQYF.

This clone was counted once. The CDR3: CASSLAGSYEQYF. The CDR3 nucleotides read TGTGCCAGCAGCTTAGCGGGGTCCTACGAGCAGTACTTC. This chain uses TRBV7-3 with TRBJ2-7, with D tentatively TRBD2 (6 bases). The germline CDR1 and CDR2 sequences are SGHTA and FQGTGA. Trimming took 2 bases from V and 1 from J, leaving 6 bases between them. This CDR3 has 13 amino acids.

This clone came up a few times. The rearrangement uses TRBV19 and TRBJ1-3, with TRBD1 as a possible D gene (5 bases). The CDR3 covers 12 residues. Germline CDR1 reads LNHDA; CDR2 reads SQIVND (reference sequence). V was pared by 7 bases and J by 8 bases, with 12 bases between. The CDR3 protein is CASIADTDTIYF. The CDR3 bases are TGTGCCAGTATAGCGGACACGGACACCATATATTTT.

This chain connects TRBV14 to TRBJ2-7; D may be TRBD1 (5 bases). V dropped 0 bases and J dropped 3 bases, with 12 bases sitting between them. CDR1 and CDR2 from the germline V gene are SGHDN and FVKESK. The CDR3 totals 15 residues. The CDR3 loop is CASSQDTGKGYEQYF. CDR3 bases: TGTGCCAGCAGCCAAGACACAGGAAAGGGCTACGAGCAGTACTTC.